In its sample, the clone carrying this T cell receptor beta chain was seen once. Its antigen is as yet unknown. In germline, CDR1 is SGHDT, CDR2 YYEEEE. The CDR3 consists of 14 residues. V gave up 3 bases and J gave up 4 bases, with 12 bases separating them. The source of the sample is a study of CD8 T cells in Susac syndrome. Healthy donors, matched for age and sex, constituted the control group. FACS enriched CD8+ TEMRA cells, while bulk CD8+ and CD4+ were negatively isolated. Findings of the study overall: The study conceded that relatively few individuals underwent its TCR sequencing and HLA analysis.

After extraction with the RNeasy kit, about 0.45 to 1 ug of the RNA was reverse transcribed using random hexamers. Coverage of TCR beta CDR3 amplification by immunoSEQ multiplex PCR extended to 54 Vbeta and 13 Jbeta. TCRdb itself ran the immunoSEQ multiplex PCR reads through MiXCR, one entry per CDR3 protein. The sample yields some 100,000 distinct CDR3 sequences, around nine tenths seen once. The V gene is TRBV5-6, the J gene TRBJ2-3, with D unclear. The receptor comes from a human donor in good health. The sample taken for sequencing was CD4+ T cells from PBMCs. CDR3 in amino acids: CASSSVGRADTQYF. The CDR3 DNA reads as TGTGCCAGCAGCTCGGTAGGTAGGGCAGATACGCAGTATTTT. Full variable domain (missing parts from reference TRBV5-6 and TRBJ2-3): DAGVTQSPTHLIKTRGQQVTLRCSPKSGHDTVSWYQQALGQGPQFIFQYYEEEERQRGNFPDRFSGHQFPNYSSELNVNALLLGDSALYLCASSSVGRADTQYFGPGTRLTVL.